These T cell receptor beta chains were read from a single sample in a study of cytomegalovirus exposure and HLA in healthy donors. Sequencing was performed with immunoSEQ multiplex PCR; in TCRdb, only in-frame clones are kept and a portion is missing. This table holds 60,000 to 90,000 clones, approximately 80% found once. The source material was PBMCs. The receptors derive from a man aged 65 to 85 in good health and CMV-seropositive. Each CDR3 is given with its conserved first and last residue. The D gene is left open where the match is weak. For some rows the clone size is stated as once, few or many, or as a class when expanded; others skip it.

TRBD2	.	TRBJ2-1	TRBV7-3	TGTGCCAGCAGCTTGGGGCTAGCGGGAGTGGATGAGCAGTTCTTC	CASSLGLAGVDEQFF
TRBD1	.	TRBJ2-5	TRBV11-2	TGTGCCAGCAGCCCCTTTGACAGGGCCCAAGAGACCCAGTACTTC	CASSPFDRAQETQYF
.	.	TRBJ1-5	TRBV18	TGTGCCAGCTCACCGGGCCGATCTTTCAATCAGCCCCAGCATTTT	CASSPGRSFNQPQHF
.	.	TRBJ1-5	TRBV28	TGTGCCACCGCCATCGGGCAGGGGAATCAGCCCCAGCATTTT	CATAIGQGNQPQHF
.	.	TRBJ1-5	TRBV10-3	TGTGCCATCAGTGAACAGACAGGTAGCAATCAGCCCCAGCATTTT	CAISEQTGSNQPQHF
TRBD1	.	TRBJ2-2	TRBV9	TGTGCCAGCAATGATAGGGGGACAGCGAACACCGGGGAGCTGTTTTTT	CASNDRGTANTGELFF
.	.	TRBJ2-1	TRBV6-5	TGTGCCAGCAGTTTTACTCGAACTTCCTACAATGAGCAGTTCTTC	CASSFTRTSYNEQFF
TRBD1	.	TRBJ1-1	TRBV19	TGTGCCAGTAGTAAGGGGACAGACATGAACACTGAAGCTTTCTTT	CASSKGTDMNTEAFF
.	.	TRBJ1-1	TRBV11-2	TGTGCCAGCAGCCACCCGCAGAATGAAGCTTTCTTT	CASSHPQNEAFF
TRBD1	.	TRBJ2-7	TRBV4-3	TGCGCCAGTAGGTCGGACAGGGGTTCCTACGAGCAGTACTTC	CASRSDRGSYEQYF
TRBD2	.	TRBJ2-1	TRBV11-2	TGTGCCAGCAGCTTAGATCGGACTAGCGTTAGTGGTGAGCAGTTCTTC	CASSLDRTSVSGEQFF
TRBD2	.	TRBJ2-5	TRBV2	TGTGCCAGCAGTGGGGGGAGGGGTGGAGAGACCCAGTACTTC	CASSGGRGGETQYF
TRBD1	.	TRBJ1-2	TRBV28	TGTGCCAGCACCCTAGGGACAGTTAACTATGGCTACACCTTC	CASTLGTVNYGYTF
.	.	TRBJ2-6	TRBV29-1	TGCAGCGTTATACAGGGATCTGGGGCCAACGTCCTGACTTTC	CSVIQGSGANVLTF
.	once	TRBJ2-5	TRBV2	TGTGCCACCCTCGACTGGGTAAAAGAGACCCAGTACTTC	CATLDWVKETQYF
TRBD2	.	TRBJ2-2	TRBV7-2	TGTGCCAGCAGCTTAGCCCTAGCGGGTTCTCTCGGGGAGCTGTTTTTT	CASSLALAGSLGELFF
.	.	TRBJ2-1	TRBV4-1	TGCGCCAGCAGCCAAGATTCAGGGCTCGGTAACAATGAGCAGTTCTTC	CASSQDSGLGNNEQFF
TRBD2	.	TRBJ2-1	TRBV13	TGTGCCAGCAGCTTCGGCGGGAGGTTCTACAATGAGCAGTTCTTC	CASSFGGRFYNEQFF
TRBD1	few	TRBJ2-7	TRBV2	TGTGCCAGCAGCAGACAGGGTTCCTACGAGCAGTACTTC	CASSRQGSYEQYF
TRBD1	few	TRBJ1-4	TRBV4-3	TGCGCCAGCAGCTATCTGGGCCAGGGGGCCGGGGAAAAACTGTTTTTT	CASSYLGQGAGEKLFF
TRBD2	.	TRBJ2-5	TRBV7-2	TGTGCCAGCAGCGCCGGATCGGGACTAGCAGGGGAGACCCAGTACTTC	CASSAGSGLAGETQYF
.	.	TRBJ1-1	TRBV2	TGTGCCAGCAGTGAACGGGAAAACACTGAAGCTTTCTTT	CASSERENTEAFF
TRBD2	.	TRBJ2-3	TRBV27	TGTGCCAGCAGTTCCAAACGGGGGGGAGGCTTCACAGATACGCAGTATTTT	CASSSKRGGGFTDTQYF
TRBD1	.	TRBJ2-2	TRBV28	TGTGCCAGTAGAACAGGGGCCATGGACACCGGGGAGCTGTTTTTT	CASRTGAMDTGELFF
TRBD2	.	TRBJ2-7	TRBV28	TGTGCCAGCAACGCCATGGGGGGGGACGCCTACGAGCAGTACTTC	CASNAMGGDAYEQYF
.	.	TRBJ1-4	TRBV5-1	TGCGCCAGCAGCCCGACAGGAGTTAATGAAAAACTGTTTTTT	CASSPTGVNEKLFF
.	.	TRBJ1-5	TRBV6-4	TGTGCCAGCAGTTACCCGGAGGGGCGGCAGCCCCAGCATTTT	CASSYPEGRQPQHF
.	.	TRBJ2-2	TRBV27	TGTGCCAGCAGTAAAAACAGGGTTAACGGGGAGCTGTTTTTT	CASSKNRVNGELFF
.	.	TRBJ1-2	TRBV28	TGTGCCAGCAGCAGTGGGGGGGCAGGTACCTTTAGCTATGGCTACACCTTC	CASSSGGAGTFSYGYTF
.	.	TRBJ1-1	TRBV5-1	TGCGCCAGCAGCTTGGGGACAGACACTGAAGCTTTCTTT	CASSLGTDTEAFF
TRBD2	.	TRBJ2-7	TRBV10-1	TGCGCCAGCAGTGCGACTAGCGGGGGGCTTGGCGAGCAGTACTTC	CASSATSGGLGEQYF
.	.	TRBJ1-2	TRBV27	TGTGCCAGCAGTTCATCCCAACCTGGCAACTATGGCTACACCTTC	CASSSSQPGNYGYTF
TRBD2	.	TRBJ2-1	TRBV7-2	TGTGCCAGCAGCTTAAGCGGGAGCTCCTACAATGAGCAGTTCTTC	CASSLSGSSYNEQFF
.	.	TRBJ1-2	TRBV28	TGTGCCAGCAGACAAACAGGGTTAGGCTACACCTTC	CASRQTGLGYTF
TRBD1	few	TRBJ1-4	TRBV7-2	TGTGCCAGCAGCAGTTGGACAGGGCGAACTAATGAAAAACTGTTTTTT	CASSSWTGRTNEKLFF
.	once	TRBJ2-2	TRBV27	TGTGCCAGCAGTTCAACGAACACCGGGGAGCTGTTTTTT	CASSSTNTGELFF
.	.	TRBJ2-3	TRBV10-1	TGCGCCAGCAGTAGACGGAGCCTCGGCACAGATACGCAGTATTTT	CASSRRSLGTDTQYF
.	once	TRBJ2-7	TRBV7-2	TGTGCCAGCAGCTACACTGGAGGCTACGAGCAGTACTTC	CASSYTGGYEQYF
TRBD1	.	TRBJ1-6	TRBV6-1	TGTGCCAGCAGTGCCCGGACAGGGCCGAGCTCCTATAATTCACCCCTCCACTTT	CASSARTGPSSYNSPLHF
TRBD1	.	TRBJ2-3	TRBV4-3	TGCGCCAGCAGCCCGGGACAGGGTAGCACAGATACGCAGTATTTT	CASSPGQGSTDTQYF
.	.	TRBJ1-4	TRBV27	TGTGCCAGCAGTTTAGCGGGGAAATCAGAAAAACTGTTTTTT	CASSLAGKSEKLFF
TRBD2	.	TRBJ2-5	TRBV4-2	TGTGCCAGCAGCCAAGGGACTAGCGGGAGTGAGACCCAGTACTTC	CASSQGTSGSETQYF
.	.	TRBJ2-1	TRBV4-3	TGCGCCAGCAGCCAAGACTCCCGGGACAATGAGCAGTTCTTC	CASSQDSRDNEQFF
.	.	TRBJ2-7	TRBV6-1	TGTGCCAGCAGCCTCGGGGGAGCGGAGGCCTACGAGCAGTACTTC	CASSLGGAEAYEQYF
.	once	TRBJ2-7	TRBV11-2	TGTGCCAGCAGCTTAGGTTCCCGCACAGGGAGCTCCTACGAGCAGTACTTC	CASSLGSRTGSSYEQYF
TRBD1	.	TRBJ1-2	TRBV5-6	TGTGCCAGCAGCCCCGGACAGGGGAGGATGCGCTACACCTTC	CASSPGQGRMRYTF
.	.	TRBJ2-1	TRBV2	TGTGCCAGCTCTGGCCTCCCGGGCAATGAGCAGTTCTTC	CASSGLPGNEQFF
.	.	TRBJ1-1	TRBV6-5	TGTGCCAGCAGTTACCGTCAAAACCCAGGCACTGAAGCTTTCTTT	CASSYRQNPGTEAFF